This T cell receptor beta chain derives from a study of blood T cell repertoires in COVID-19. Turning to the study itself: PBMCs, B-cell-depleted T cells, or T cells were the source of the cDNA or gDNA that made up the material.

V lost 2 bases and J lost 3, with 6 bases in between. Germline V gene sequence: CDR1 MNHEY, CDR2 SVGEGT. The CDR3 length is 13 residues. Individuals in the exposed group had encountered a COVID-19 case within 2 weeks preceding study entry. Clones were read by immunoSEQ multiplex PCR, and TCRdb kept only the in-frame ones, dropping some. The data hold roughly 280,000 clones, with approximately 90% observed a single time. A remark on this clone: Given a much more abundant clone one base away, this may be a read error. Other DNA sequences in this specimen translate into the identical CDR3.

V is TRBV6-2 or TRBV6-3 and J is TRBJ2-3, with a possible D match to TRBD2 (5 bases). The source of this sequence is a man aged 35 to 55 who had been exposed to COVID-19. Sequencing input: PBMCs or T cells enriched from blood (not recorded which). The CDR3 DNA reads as TGTGCCAGCAGTTACAGGGAGACAGATACGCAGTATTTT. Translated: CASSYRETDTQYF.